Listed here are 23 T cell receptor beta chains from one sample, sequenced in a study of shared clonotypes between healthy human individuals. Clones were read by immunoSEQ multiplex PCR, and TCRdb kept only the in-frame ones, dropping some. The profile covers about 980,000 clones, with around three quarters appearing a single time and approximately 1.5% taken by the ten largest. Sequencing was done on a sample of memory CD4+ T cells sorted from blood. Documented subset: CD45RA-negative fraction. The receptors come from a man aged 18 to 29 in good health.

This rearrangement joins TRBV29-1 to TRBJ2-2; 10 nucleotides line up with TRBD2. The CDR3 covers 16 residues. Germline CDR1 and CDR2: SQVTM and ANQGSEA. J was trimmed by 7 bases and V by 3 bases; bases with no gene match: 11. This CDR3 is CSVDASGGPTGGELFF. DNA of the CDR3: TGCAGCGTTGACGCTAGCGGGGGCCCGACTGGCGGGGAGCTGTTTTTT.

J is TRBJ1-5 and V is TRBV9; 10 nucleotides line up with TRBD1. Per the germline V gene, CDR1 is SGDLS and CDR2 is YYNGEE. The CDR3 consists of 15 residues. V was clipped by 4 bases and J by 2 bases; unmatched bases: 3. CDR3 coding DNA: TGTGCCAGCAGCCGTGGGACAGGGGGCAATCAGCCCCAGCATTTT. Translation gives CASSRGTGGNQPQHF.

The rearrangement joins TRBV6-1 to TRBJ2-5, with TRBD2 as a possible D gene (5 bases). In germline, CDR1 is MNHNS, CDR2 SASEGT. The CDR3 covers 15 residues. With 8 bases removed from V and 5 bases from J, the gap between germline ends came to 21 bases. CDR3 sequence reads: CASLILAHTGETQYF. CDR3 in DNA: TGTGCCAGCTTAATTCTAGCCCACACCGGGGAGACCCAGTACTTC.

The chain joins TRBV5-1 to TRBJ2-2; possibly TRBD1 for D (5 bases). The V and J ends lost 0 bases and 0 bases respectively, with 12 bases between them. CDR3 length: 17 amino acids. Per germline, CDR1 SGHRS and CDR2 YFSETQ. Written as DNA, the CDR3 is TGCGCCAGCAGCTTGGTGACAGCCGTCCCGAACACCGGGGAGCTGTTTTTT. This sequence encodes CASSLVTAVPNTGELFF.

The DNA for the CDR3 is TGTGCCATCAGAGCTGTGGATGAGCAGTTCTTC. It yields the protein CAIRAVDEQFF. The rearrangement links TRBV10-3 to TRBJ2-1; D unresolved. Trimming left V 6 bases short and J 8 bases short, with 8 bases between. CDR1 is ENHRY and CDR2 is SYGVKD in the germline V gene. CDR3 size: 11 residues.

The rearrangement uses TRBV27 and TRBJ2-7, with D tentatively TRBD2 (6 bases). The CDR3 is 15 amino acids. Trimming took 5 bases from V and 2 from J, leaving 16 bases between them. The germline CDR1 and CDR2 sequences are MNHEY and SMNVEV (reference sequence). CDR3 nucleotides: TGTGCCAGCAGTACACCGGGACTTGCGGCCTACGAGCAGTACTTC. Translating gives CASSTPGLAAYEQYF.

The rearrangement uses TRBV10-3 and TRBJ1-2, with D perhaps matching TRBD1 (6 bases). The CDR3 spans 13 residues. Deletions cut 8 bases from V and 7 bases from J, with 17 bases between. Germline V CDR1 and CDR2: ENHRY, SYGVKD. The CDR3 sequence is CAILQGKAGGYTF. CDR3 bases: TGTGCCATCTTACAGGGAAAGGCAGGTGGCTACACCTTC.

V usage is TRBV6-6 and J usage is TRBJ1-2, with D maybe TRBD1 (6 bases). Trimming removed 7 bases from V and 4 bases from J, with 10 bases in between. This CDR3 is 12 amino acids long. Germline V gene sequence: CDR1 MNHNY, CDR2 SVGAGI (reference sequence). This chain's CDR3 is CASTTGPYGYTF. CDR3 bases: TGTGCCAGCACTACAGGGCCCTATGGCTACACCTTC.

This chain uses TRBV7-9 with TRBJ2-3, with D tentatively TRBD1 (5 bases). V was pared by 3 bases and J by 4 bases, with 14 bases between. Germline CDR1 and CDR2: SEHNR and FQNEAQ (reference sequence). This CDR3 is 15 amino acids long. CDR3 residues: CASSFLSQGSDTQYF. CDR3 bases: TGTGCCAGCAGCTTTCTATCTCAGGGATCAGATACGCAGTATTTT.

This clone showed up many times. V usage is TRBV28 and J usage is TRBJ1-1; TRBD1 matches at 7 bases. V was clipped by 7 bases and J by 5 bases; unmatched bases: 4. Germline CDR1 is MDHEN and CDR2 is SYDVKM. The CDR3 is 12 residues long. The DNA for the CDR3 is TGTGCCAGCACCTCACAGGGGACTGAAGCTTTCTTT. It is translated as CASTSQGTEAFF.

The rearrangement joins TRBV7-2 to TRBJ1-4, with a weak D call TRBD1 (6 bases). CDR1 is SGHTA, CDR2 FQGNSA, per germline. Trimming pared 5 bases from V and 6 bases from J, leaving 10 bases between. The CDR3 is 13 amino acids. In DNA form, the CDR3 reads TGTGCCAGCAGCGGGACAAGGGATGAAAAACTGTTTTTT. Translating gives CASSGTRDEKLFF. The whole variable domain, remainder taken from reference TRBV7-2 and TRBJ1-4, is GAGVSQSPSNKVTEKGKDVELRCDPISGHTALYWYRQSLGQGLEFLIYFQGNSAPDKSGLPSDRFSAERTGGSVSTLTIQRTQQEDSAVYLCASSGTRDEKLFFGSGTQLSVL.

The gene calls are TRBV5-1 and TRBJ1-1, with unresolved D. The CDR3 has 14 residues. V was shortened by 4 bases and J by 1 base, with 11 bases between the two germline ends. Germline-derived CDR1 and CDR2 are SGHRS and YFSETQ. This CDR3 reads CASSPRRPNTEAFF. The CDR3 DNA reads TGCGCCAGCAGCCCTCGGAGGCCGAACACTGAAGCTTTCTTT.

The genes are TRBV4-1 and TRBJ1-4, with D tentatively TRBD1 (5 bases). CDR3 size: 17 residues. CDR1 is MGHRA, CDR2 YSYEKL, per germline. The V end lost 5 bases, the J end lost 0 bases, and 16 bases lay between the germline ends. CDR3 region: CASSTASLRATNEKLFF. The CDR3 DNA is TGCGCCAGCAGCACCGCTTCCCTCAGGGCAACTAATGAAAAACTGTTTTTT.

DNA for the CDR3: TGTGCCAGCAGCCTAGGAAGGGCAGGGGGCGCGGTTTTCTATGGCTACACCTTC. Its translation: CASSLGRAGGAVFYGYTF. The chain recombines TRBV7-2 with TRBJ1-2; 8 positions agree with TRBD1. Trimming at V came to 5 bases and at J to 4 bases, leaving 18 bases not matched to a gene. Germline-derived CDR1 and CDR2 are SGHTA and FQGNSA. This CDR3 has 18 amino acids.

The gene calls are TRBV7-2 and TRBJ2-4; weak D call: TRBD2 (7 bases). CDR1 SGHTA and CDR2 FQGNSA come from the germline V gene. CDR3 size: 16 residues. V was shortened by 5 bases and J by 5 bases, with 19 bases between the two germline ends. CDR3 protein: CASSTPRGGSQNIQYF. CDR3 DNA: TGTGCCAGCAGCACACCCAGGGGCGGGAGCCAAAACATTCAGTACTTC.

The CDR3 DNA sequence: TGTGCCATCAGTGAGGTCGCGGGCGCTGAAGCTTTCTTT. It specifies CAISEVAGAEAFF. This chain joins TRBV10-3 and TRBJ1-1; no definite D call. Trimming left V 2 bases short and J 6 bases short, with 10 bases between. Per germline, CDR1 ENHRY and CDR2 SYGVKD. CDR3 length equals 13 residues.

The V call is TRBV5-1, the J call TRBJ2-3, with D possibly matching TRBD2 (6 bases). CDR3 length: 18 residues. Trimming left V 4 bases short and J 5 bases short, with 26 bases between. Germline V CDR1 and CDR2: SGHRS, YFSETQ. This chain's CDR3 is CASSPLTHGGQGGDTQYF. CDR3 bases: TGCGCCAGCAGCCCCCTGACCCACGGGGGTCAGGGCGGAGATACGCAGTATTTT.

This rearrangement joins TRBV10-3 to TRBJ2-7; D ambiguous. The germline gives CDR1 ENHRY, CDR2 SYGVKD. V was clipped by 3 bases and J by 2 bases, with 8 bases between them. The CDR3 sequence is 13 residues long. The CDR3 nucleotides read TGTGCCATCAGTGATGGCGGCCCCTACGAGCAGTACTTC. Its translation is CAISDGGPYEQYF.

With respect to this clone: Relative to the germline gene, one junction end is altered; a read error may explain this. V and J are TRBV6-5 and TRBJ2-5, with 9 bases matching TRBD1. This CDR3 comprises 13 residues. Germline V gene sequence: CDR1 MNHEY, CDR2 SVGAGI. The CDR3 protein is CAISGQGRETQYF. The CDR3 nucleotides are TGTGCCATCAGTGGACAGGGGCGCGAGACCCAGTACTTC.

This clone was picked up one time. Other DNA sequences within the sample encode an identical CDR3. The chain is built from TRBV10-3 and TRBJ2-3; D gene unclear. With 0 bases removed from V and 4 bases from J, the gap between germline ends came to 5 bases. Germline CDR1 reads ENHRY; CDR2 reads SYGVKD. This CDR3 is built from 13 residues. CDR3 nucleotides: TGTGCCATCAGTGAGTCGTCGGCAGATACGCAGTATTTT. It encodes CAISESSADTQYF.

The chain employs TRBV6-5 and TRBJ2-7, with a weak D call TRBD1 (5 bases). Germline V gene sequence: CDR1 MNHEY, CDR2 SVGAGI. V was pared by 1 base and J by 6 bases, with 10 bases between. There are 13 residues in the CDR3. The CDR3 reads CASSYWAGREQYF. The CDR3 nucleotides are TGTGCCAGCAGTTACTGGGCAGGGCGCGAGCAGTACTTC.

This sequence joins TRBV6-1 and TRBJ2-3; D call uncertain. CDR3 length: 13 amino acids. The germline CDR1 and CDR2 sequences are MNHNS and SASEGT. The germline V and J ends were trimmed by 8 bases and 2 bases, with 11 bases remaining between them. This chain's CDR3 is CASRSSTTDTQYF. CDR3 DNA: TGTGCCAGCCGGAGTAGCACCACAGATACGCAGTATTTT.

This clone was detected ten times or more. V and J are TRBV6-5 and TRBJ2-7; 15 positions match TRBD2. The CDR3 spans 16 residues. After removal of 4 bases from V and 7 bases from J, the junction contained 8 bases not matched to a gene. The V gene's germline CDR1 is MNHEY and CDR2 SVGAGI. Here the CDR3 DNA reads TGTGCCAGCAGTTCCGGACTAGCGGGAGGGCCGAGTGAGCAGTACTTC. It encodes CASSSGLAGGPSEQYF.